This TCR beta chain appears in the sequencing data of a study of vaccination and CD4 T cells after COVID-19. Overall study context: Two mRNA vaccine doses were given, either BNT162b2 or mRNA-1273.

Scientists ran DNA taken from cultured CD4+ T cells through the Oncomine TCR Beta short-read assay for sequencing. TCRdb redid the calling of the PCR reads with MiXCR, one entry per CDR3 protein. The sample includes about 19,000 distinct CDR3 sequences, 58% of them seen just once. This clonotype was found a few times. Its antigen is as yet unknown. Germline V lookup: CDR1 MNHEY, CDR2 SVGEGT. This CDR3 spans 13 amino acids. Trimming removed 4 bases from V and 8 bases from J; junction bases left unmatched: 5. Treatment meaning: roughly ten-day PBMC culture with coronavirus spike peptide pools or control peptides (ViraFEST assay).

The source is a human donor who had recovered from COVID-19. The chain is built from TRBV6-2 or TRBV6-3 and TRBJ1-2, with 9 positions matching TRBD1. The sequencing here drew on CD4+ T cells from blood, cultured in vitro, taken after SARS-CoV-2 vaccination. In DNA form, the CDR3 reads TGTGCCAGCAGTTGGGGACAGGGCTACGGCTACACCTTC. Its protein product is CASSWGQGYGYTF.